This T cell receptor beta chain is drawn from a study of human T cells and chemical hapten exposure. Study-level background: Skin on the upper inner arm, roughly 2 cm by roughly 2 cm in size, was sensitized with 2% DPC.

The time point denotes: patch test 2, 6 weeks after DPC sensitization. Stated treatment: therapeutic diphenylcyclopropenone sensitization with weekly scalp DPC. Every donor had alopecia and was 18 to 70 years old; all were suitable for DPC. Each cDNA molecule in the library carried unique molecular identifiers. In TCRdb, the RACE reads were re-called with MiXCR into one record per CDR3 protein. The table lists 80,000 to 100,000 distinct CDR3 sequences, around 9.3% of them singletons. Between the trimmed V and J ends, which lost 7 bases and 4 bases, there was a span of 11 bases. The CDR3 sequence is 12 residues long. Germline V gene lookup returns CDR1 LNHDA and CDR2 SQIVND (reference sequence). This clonotype came up a few times.

The source is a woman between 50 and 59 years old with alopecia areata. Some clones in this sample may be carry-over from other donors' samples. V usage is TRBV19 and J usage is TRBJ2-7; D might be TRBD1 (5 bases). This material consisted of whole blood, taken in connection with sensitization to the hapten diphenylcyclopropenone (DPC). In DNA form, the CDR3 reads TGTGCCAGTACAGGGTCCGGATACGAGCAGTACTTC. It codes for CASTGSGYEQYF.